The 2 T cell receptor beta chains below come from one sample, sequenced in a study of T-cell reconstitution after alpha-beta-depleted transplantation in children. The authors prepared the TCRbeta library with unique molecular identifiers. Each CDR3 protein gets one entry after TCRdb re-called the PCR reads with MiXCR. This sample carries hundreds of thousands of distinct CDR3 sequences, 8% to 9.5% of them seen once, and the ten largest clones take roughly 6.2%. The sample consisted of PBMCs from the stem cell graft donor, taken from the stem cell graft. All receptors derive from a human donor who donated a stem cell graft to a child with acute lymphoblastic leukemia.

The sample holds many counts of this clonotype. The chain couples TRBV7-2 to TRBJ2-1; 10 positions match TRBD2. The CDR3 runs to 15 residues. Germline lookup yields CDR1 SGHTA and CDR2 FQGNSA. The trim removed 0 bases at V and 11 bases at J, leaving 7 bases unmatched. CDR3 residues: CASSLAAGGVNKQFF. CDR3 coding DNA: TGTGCCAGCAGCTTAGCAGCGGGGGGGGTTAATAAGCAGTTCTTC.

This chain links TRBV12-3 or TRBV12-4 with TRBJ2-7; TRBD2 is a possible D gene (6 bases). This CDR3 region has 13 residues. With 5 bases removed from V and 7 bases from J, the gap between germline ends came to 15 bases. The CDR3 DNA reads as TGTGCCAGCAGTGCCCAAATTGGGGGGGAGCAGTACTTC. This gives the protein CASSAQIGGEQYF.